One sample yielded the 10 T cell receptor beta chains listed below, sequenced in a study of PD-L1 blockade in urothelial cancer. As for time point: peripheral blood 6 weeks after treatment start. Data came from immunoSEQ multiplex PCR; TCRdb stores just in-frame clones and leaves some out. The data show 40,000 to 55,000 clones, more than 80% seen once. The material was PBMCs, obtained around atezolizumab (anti-PD-L1) treatment. These receptors were obtained from a man between 70 and 80 years old with urothelial cancer.

This chain uses TRBV19 with TRBJ2-5, with D unresolved. CDR3 length: 15 amino acids. Trimming removed 1 base at V and 1 base at J, with 10 bases between. The V gene's germline CDR1 is LNHDA and CDR2 SQIVND (reference sequence). CDR3 residues: CASSIGGLSQETQYF. The CDR3 region has the DNA TGTGCCAGTAGTATAGGTGGGCTAAGCCAAGAGACCCAGTACTTC.

The chain is built from TRBV5-1 and TRBJ2-6; D possibly corresponds to TRBD2 (5 bases). Germline CDR1 and CDR2: SGHRS and YFSETQ. The germline V and J ends were trimmed by 4 bases and 6 bases, with 8 bases remaining between them. The CDR3 has 13 residues. As DNA, the CDR3 is TGCGCCAGCAGCGGGAGTGAGGCCAACGTCCTGACTTTC. Translation gives CASSGSEANVLTF.

The rearrangement uses TRBV9 and TRBJ2-3; D might be TRBD1 (7 bases). This CDR3 has 16 amino acids. Trimming left V 0 bases short and J 8 bases short, with 19 bases between. Germline CDR1 is SGDLS and CDR2 is YYNGEE. CDR3 DNA sequence: TGTGCCAGCAGCGTAGTAGCAGGGGGGACCGGCACTACGCAGTATTTT. It codes for CASSVVAGGTGTTQYF.

This sequence joins TRBV19 and TRBJ2-3, with a tentative D call TRBD1 (6 bases). Germline V CDR1 and CDR2: LNHDA, SQIVND (reference sequence). This CDR3 has 13 residues. The V end was cut by 4 bases, the J end by 1 base, with 6 bases between. This CDR3 is CASSRTGTDTQYF. CDR3 sequence (DNA): TGTGCCAGTAGTAGGACAGGCACAGATACGCAGTATTTT.

The gene calls are TRBV4-1 and TRBJ2-2; unclear D gene. V dropped 4 bases and J dropped 4 bases, with 10 bases sitting between them. Per the germline V gene, CDR1 is MGHRA and CDR2 is YSYEKL. The CDR3 is 14 amino acids. The CDR3 nucleotides read TGCGCCAGCAGCCTGGTACCCAGCACCGGGGAGCTGTTTTTT. It is translated as CASSLVPSTGELFF.

This clone was found a few times. The chain carries TRBV28 and TRBJ1-2, with 7 bases that match TRBD1. The germline V gene has CDR1 MDHEN and CDR2 SYDVKM. Losses at the gene ends were 6 bases for V and 0 bases for J; bases not matched to a gene: 7. This CDR3 is built from 15 residues. CDR3 DNA sequence: TGTGCCAGCAGCCCACAGGGGCCGACTAACTATGGCTACACCTTC. Protein: CASSPQGPTNYGYTF.

The rearrangement uses TRBV6-5 and TRBJ2-7; D might be TRBD1 (7 bases). This CDR3 has 13 residues. Germline values: CDR1 MNHEY, CDR2 SVGAGI. With 6 bases removed from V and 4 bases from J, the gap between germline ends came to 13 bases. The CDR3 DNA follows: TGTGCCAGCAGCAGGGGGAGGACTTACGAGCAGTACTTC. It encodes CASSRGRTYEQYF.

The sample holds a few counts of this clone. The V and J genes are TRBV2 and TRBJ1-1, with D possibly TRBD1 on 5 matching bases. From germline, CDR1 is SNHLY and CDR2 FYNNEI. The CDR3 is 13 amino acids. V gave up 6 bases and J gave up 7 bases, with 15 bases separating them. The CDR3 protein is CASRVTGPFEAFF. CDR3 bases: TGTGCCAGCAGAGTTACAGGTCCCTTTGAAGCTTTCTTT.

V usage is TRBV9 and J usage is TRBJ2-2; no clear D gene. CDR1 is SGDLS, CDR2 YYNGEE, per germline. The CDR3 is made up of 13 amino acids. Trimming took off 0 bases at V and 6 bases at J, with 6 bases between the two ends. CDR3 nucleotide sequence: TGTGCCAGCAGCGTAGCGAGCGCCGGGGAGCTGTTTTTT. Its translation: CASSVASAGELFF.

This chain links TRBV11-3 with TRBJ2-2; 9 positions match TRBD1. The germline V gene encodes CDR1 SGHNT and CDR2 YENEEA. With V trimmed by 5 bases and J by 7 bases, 8 bases remained unmatched. The CDR3 consists of 15 residues. The CDR3 DNA reads TGTGCCAGCAGCGACAGGGGGTCCTATGGCGGGGAGCTGTTTTTT. Translated, it gives CASSDRGSYGGELFF.